This T cell receptor (beta chain) is from a study of blood T cell repertoires in COVID-19. As for the study in general: Spain, Italy and the United States supplied samples that represented acute and convalescent COVID-19. The analysed material was cDNA or gDNA that came from T cells, B-cell-depleted T cells, or PBMCs.

How the authors handled the data: Estimates of nucleated cell counts were drawn from the amplification of reference gene primers. Method: immunoSEQ multiplex PCR; TCRdb's copy keeps in-frame clones and lacks some. V and J calls and clone size follow that table, whereas D and trimming were derived from the DNA. Here the sample spans about 160,000 clones, more than 75% being singletons. This clone was found once. Germline-derived CDR1 and CDR2 are LGHNA and YNFKEQ. The CDR3 extends over 19 amino acids. V gave up 1 base and J gave up 1 base; unmatched junction bases: 13. Sequenced input: peripheral blood. The TCR sequence derives from a man between 40 and 49 years old with acute or convalescent COVID-19. V and J are TRBV4-2 and TRBJ2-3; 8 bases are a match to TRBD2. This CDR3 is CASSQATSGLQRGTDTQYF. The CDR3 DNA follows: TGTGCCAGCAGCCAAGCAACTAGCGGACTCCAACGGGGCACAGATACGCAGTATTTT.